A selection of T cell receptor beta chains follows, all from one sample in a study of STAT3 mutations in large granular lymphocyte leukemia. Only in-frame clones appear in the TCRdb table, and some are missing; sequencing was by immunoSEQ multiplex PCR. The sample lists about 1,200 clones; roughly 50% were seen once. The sample comprised peripheral blood mononuclear cells. These receptor sequences come from a male patient aged 50 to 60 with T-cell large granular lymphocyte leukemia. Some clones in this sample may be carry-over from other donors' samples. Each CDR3 is given with its conserved first and last residue. The D gene is left open where the match is weak. Clone size is stated in some rows and not others, as once, few, many or a class when expanded.

v_call,d_call,j_call,cdr3_length,clone_size,cdr3_nt,cdr3_aa
TRBV30,NA,TRBJ2-1,16,few,TGTGCCTGGAATCAGGGCCTTGGCGGGCGAAACAATGAGCAGTTCTTC,CAWNQGLGGRNNEQFF
TRBV5-1,TRBD1,TRBJ1-4,16,NA,TGCGCCAGCAGCTTTCGGCCAGGGGGAACTAATGAAAAACTGTTTTTT,CASSFRPGGTNEKLFF
TRBV5-1,NA,TRBJ1-5,15,few,TGCGCCAGCAGCCCGCAGTGGGCGGTTAATCAGCCCCAGCATTTT,CASSPQWAVNQPQHF
TRBV5-4,TRBD1,TRBJ2-7,14,NA,TGTGCCAGCAGGCCAGCAGGGGGATTCTACGAGCAGTACTTC,CASRPAGGFYEQYF
TRBV7-2,TRBD2,TRBJ2-7,14,few,TGTGCCAGCAGCCCCGATAGCGGGAGTCGGGAGCAGTACTTC,CASSPDSGSREQYF
TRBV14,TRBD1,TRBJ2-7,15,NA,TGTGCCAGCAGCCCCCAGACAGGGAGCTCCTACGAGCAGTACTTC,CASSPQTGSSYEQYF
TRBV6-6,TRBD1,TRBJ1-5,14,few,TGTGCCAGCAGTGGACAGGGGCTGGTTCAGCCCCAGCATTTT,CASSGQGLVQPQHF
TRBV5-1,NA,TRBJ1-2,15,few,TGCGCCAGCAGCTCGGGACAACAGCCCGACTATGGCTACACCTTC,CASSSGQQPDYGYTF
TRBV7-9,TRBD1,TRBJ1-1,15,NA,TGTGCCAGCAGTCGAAAACAGGGGGCGGACACTGAAGCTTTCTTT,CASSRKQGADTEAFF
TRBV30,NA,TRBJ1-1,15,few,TGTGCCTGGAGTCTTGCATGGGGAGGGAACGCTGAAGCTTTCTTT,CAWSLAWGGNAEAFF
TRBV13,TRBD2,TRBJ2-7,15,NA,TGTGCCAGCAGCTCGTGGACTAGCGGGAGGGGCGAGCAGTACTTC,CASSSWTSGRGEQYF
TRBV7-9,NA,TRBJ2-7,14,NA,TGTGCCAGCAGTTATAGCGGACTGGTCGGCGAGCAGTACTTC,CASSYSGLVGEQYF
TRBV30,NA,TRBJ1-4,12,NA,TGTGCCTGGAGTGACGGACCTGGAAAACTGTTTTTT,CAWSDGPGKLFF
TRBV27,NA,TRBJ2-7,12,large,TGTGCCAGCAGTTTATTGGCTGGCGAGCAGTACTTC,CASSLLAGEQYF
TRBV27,NA,TRBJ1-5,14,few,TGTGCCAGCAGGGAGACAGGCTATCAGATACCTCAGCATTTT,CASRETGYQIPQHF
TRBV6-5,TRBD2,TRBJ2-7,15,once,TGTGCCAGCAGGATCCGGGGTAGCGGGAGCTACGAGCAGTACTTC,CASRIRGSGSYEQYF
TRBV28,TRBD2,TRBJ2-7,15,large,TGTGCCAGCAGTTTAACTAGCGGGAGTATATACGAGCAGTACTTC,CASSLTSGSIYEQYF
TRBV18,NA,TRBJ1-1,14,NA,TGTGCCAGCTCACCGGCCAGACCGAACACTGAAGCTTTCTTT,CASSPARPNTEAFF
TRBV5-1,NA,TRBJ2-7,13,NA,TGCGCCAGCAGCCCGCCGGCGGGGTGGGAGCAGTACTTC,CASSPPAGWEQYF
TRBV5-8,NA,TRBJ2-3,15,NA,TGTGCCAGCAGCCCATGGGCTACCCAGAGAGATACGCAGTATTTT,CASSPWATQRDTQYF
TRBV30,NA,TRBJ2-1,13,few,TGTGCCTGGAGGTCCCTAGGATACAATGAGCAGTTCTTC,CAWRSLGYNEQFF
TRBV30,NA,TRBJ1-5,17,NA,TGTGCCTGTCGGAGGAGGAGACTTTCGAGGAGCAATCAGCCCCAGCATTTT,CACRRRRLSRSNQPQHF